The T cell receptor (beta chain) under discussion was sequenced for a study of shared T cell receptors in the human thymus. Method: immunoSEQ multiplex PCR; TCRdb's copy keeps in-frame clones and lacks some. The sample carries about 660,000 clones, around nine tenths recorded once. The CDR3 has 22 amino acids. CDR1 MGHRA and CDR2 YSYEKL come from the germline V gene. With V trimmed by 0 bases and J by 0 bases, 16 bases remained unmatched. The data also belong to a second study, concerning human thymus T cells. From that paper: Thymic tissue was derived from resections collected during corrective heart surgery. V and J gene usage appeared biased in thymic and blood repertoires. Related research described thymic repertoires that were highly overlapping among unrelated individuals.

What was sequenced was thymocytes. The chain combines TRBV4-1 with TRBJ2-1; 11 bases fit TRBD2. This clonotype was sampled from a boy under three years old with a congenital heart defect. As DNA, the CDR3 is TGCGCCAGCAGCCAAGAGGGATCCGGGACTAGCGGCCCTCTTAGCTCCTACAATGAGCAGTTCTTC. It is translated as CASSQEGSGTSGPLSSYNEQFF.